The 16 T cell receptor beta chains presented below share a single source sample, sequenced in a study of blood T cell repertoires in COVID-19. Only in-frame clones appear in the TCRdb table, and some are missing; sequencing was by immunoSEQ multiplex PCR. The sample records 150,000 to 200,000 clones, approximately 86% being singletons. The specimen was peripheral blood. The receptor source for this set is a man between 65 and 79 years old with acute or convalescent COVID-19.

V gene TRBV28 combines with J gene TRBJ1-1; TRBD1 matches 8 bases. Germline V gene sequence: CDR1 MDHEN, CDR2 SYDVKM. V shed 6 bases, J shed 8 bases, and the junction held 5 bases outside the gene matches. The length of the CDR3 is 12 residues. CDR3 in DNA: TGTGCCAGCAGCACAGGGGGAGAGGAAGCTTTCTTT. Residues: CASSTGGEEAFF.

The V call is TRBV6-4, the J call TRBJ1-3, with D hard to call. V shed 6 bases and J shed 2 bases, with 17 bases lying between them. The CDR3 sequence is 16 residues long. CDR1 MRHNA and CDR2 SNTAGT come from the germline V gene. Here the CDR3 reads CASSLTYREPGNTIYF. The CDR3 nucleotides read TGTGCCAGCAGCTTGACATACCGGGAACCTGGAAACACCATATATTTT.

This chain connects TRBV18 to TRBJ2-7; 7 positions agree with TRBD1. The V and J ends lost 2 bases and 6 bases, in that order; junction bases with no gene match: 7. Germline CDR1 KGHSH, CDR2 LQKENI. CDR3 length: 14 residues. CDR3 amino acids: CASSPRQGDGEQYF. The CDR3 DNA is TGTGCCAGCTCACCAAGGCAGGGGGACGGCGAGCAGTACTTC.

The V and J genes are TRBV6-1 and TRBJ2-7; D is possibly TRBD1 (5 bases). V lost 1 base and J 2 bases, leaving 9 bases between the germline ends. Germline-derived CDR1 and CDR2 are MNHNS and SASEGT. The length of the CDR3 is 14 residues. Written as DNA, the CDR3 is TGTGCCAGCAGTGAAGGGTGGGGCCCCTACGAGCAGTACTTC. It translates to CASSEGWGPYEQYF.

In this sample, this clone turned up a few times. The chain joins TRBV5-1 to TRBJ1-6, with 10 nucleotides matching TRBD1. CDR1 SGHRS and CDR2 YFSETQ come from the germline V gene. The V and J ends lost 4 bases and 7 bases, in that order; junction bases with no gene match: 8. The CDR3 length is 16 residues. The CDR3 loop reads CASSLLTGGGNSPLHF. CDR3 coding DNA: TGCGCCAGCAGCCTCCTGACAGGGGGCGGAAATTCACCCCTCCACTTT.

This rearrangement joins TRBV27 to TRBJ1-2, with D maybe TRBD1 (6 bases). This CDR3 is built from 17 residues. Between the trimmed V and J ends, which lost 5 bases and 7 bases, there was a span of 26 bases. Germline-derived CDR1 and CDR2 are MNHEY and SMNVEV (reference sequence). CDR3 protein: CASSLRKTGALDPGYTF. CDR3 nucleotide sequence: TGTGCCAGCAGTCTAAGAAAGACAGGCGCGCTCGATCCTGGCTACACCTTC.

This chain links TRBV6-1 with TRBJ1-2; maybe TRBD1 (6 bases). Germline CDR1 and CDR2: MNHNS and SASEGT. This CDR3 has 16 residues. Trimming pared 1 base from V and 4 bases from J, leaving 16 bases between. CDR3 amino acids: CASSEGPAGESYGYTF. CDR3 bases: TGTGCCAGCAGTGAAGGTCCGGCAGGGGAGTCCTATGGCTACACCTTC.

The J gene is TRBJ2-7, the V gene TRBV6-5; 7 bases map to TRBD2. CDR3 length: 13 residues. Trimming at V came to 6 bases and at J to 2 bases, leaving 4 bases not matched to a gene. Germline lookup yields CDR1 MNHEY and CDR2 SVGAGI. CDR3 sequence (DNA): TGTGCCAGCAGACGGGGGGAGCCCTACGAGCAGTACTTC. Translation gives CASRRGEPYEQYF.

The chain uses TRBV5-5 and TRBJ2-5; no definite D call. V was pared by 0 bases and J by 0 bases, with 6 bases between. The germline V gene has CDR1 SGHKS and CDR2 YYEKEE (reference sequence). The CDR3 totals 14 residues. In nucleotides, the CDR3 is TGTGCCAGCAGCTTGGAAGAGAACCAAGAGACCCAGTACTTC. Protein product: CASSLEENQETQYF.

The gene calls are TRBV7-8 and TRBJ2-1; 8 bases are a match to TRBD1. The length of the CDR3 is 15 residues. Trimming cost V 0 bases and J 7 bases; bases outside gene matches: 5. Germline CDR1 is SGHVS and CDR2 is FQNEAQ. CDR3 amino acids: CASSLAYRQGNEQFF. In DNA, the CDR3 is TGTGCCAGCAGCTTAGCTTACCGACAGGGGAATGAGCAGTTCTTC.

The chain couples TRBV9 to TRBJ1-4; 7 nucleotides agree with TRBD1. This CDR3 has 15 amino acids. Per germline, CDR1 SGDLS and CDR2 YYNGEE. After removal of 4 bases from V and 14 bases from J, the junction contained 17 bases not matched to a gene. CDR3 DNA: TGTGCCAGCAGCACCACACCGGGACAGAGCCTCGGGCTGTTTTTT. Protein sequence: CASSTTPGQSLGLFF.

CDR3 protein: CSARTGPSYEQYF. The CDR3 nucleotides are TGCAGCGCTCGGACAGGGCCCTCCTACGAGCAGTACTTC. The chain combines TRBV29-1 with TRBJ2-7, with 8 bases lining up with TRBD1. This CDR3 region has 13 residues. Trimming removed 7 bases from V and 0 bases from J; junction bases left unmatched: 5. The germline gives CDR1 SQVTM, CDR2 ANQGSEA.

This chain joins TRBV6-5 and TRBJ1-1, with TRBD1 matching 9 bases. Trimming removed 0 bases from V and 10 bases from J; junction bases left unmatched: 6. Germline CDR1 is MNHEY and CDR2 is SVGAGI. The CDR3 is made up of 14 amino acids. DNA of the CDR3: TGTGCCAGCAGTTACTCCGGGACAGGGCTCCTAGCTTTCTTT. Encoded protein: CASSYSGTGLLAFF.

The genes are TRBV2 and TRBJ1-4; the D is unclear. Germline assignment: CDR1 SNHLY and CDR2 FYNNEI. CDR3 length: 15 residues. V lost 5 bases to trimming and J lost 7 bases, with 17 bases between them. CDR3 sequence (DNA): TGTGCCAGCAGTCCCAGGTCCCGAAACGGTGAAAAACTGTTTTTT. Protein: CASSPRSRNGEKLFF.

The chain is built from TRBV19 and TRBJ1-1; TRBD1 is a possible D gene (5 bases). CDR1 is LNHDA, CDR2 SQIVND, per germline (reference sequence). V lost 7 bases and J lost 1, with 13 bases in between. The CDR3 is made up of 14 amino acids. The CDR3 region has the DNA TGTGCCAGTATACTCTCCGGGGGGAACACTGAAGCTTTCTTT. Translating it yields CASILSGGNTEAFF.

This chain connects TRBV12-3 or TRBV12-4 to TRBJ1-2, with TRBD1 as a possible D gene (5 bases). V was cut by 7 bases and J by 4 bases, with 10 bases left in between. CDR3 length: 12 amino acids. The CDR3 loop reads CASKTGTYGYTF. CDR3 coding DNA: TGTGCCAGCAAAACAGGAACCTATGGCTACACCTTC.